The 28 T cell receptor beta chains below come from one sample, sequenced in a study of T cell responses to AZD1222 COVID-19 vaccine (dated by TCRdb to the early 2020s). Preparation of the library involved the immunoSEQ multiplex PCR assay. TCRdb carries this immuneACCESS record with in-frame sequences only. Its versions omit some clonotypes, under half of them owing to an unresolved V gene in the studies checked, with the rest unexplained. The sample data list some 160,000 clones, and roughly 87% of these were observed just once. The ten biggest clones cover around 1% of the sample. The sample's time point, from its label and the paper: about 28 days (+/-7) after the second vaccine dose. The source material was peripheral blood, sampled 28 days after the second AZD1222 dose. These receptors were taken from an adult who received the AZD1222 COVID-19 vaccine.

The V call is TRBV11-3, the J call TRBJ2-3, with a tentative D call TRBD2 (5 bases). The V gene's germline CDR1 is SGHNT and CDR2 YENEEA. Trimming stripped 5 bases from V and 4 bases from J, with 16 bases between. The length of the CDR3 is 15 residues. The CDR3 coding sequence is TGTGCCAGCAGCAAAGGACTCGAACGGTCAGATACGCAGTATTTT. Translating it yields CASSKGLERSDTQYF.

Here the CDR3 DNA reads TGTGCCAGCAGCCAAGAAAGGGTGACTGAAGCTTTCTTT. It translates to CASSQERVTEAFF. The chain carries TRBV14 and TRBJ1-1; D gene uncertain. The V gene lost 0 bases and the J gene lost 5 bases, with 7 bases spanning the gap. The CDR3 loop spans 13 amino acids. Germline V gene lookup returns CDR1 SGHDN and CDR2 FVKESK.

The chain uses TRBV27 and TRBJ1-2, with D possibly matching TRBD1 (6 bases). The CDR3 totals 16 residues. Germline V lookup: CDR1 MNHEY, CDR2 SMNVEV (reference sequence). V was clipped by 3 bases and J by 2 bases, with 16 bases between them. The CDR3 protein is CASSFRATGTNYGYTF. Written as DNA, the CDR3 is TGTGCCAGCAGTTTCCGGGCCACAGGGACCAACTATGGCTACACCTTC.

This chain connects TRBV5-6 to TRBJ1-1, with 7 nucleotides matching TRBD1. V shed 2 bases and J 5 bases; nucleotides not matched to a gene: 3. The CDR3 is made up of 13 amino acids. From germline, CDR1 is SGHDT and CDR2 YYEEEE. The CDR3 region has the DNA TGTGCCAGCAGCTTCAGGGGGAGGACTGAAGCTTTCTTT. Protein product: CASSFRGRTEAFF.

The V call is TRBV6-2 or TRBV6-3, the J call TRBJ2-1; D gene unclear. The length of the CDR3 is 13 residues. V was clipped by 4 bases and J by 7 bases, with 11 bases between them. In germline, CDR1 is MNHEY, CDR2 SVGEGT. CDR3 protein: CASSSQAPNEQFF. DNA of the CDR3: TGTGCCAGCAGTTCTCAAGCCCCGAATGAGCAGTTCTTC.

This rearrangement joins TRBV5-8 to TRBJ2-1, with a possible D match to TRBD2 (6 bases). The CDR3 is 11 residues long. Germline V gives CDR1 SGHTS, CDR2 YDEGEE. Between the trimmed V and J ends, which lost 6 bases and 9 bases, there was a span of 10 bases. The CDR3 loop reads CASTGTFEQFF. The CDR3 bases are TGTGCCAGCACCGGGACTTTTGAGCAGTTCTTC.

The CDR3 here is CASSSRAGGQNEQYF. CDR3 in DNA: TGTGCCAGCAGCTCGCGGGCGGGGGGGCAGAACGAGCAGTACTTC. The chain employs TRBV7-9 and TRBJ2-7; the match to TRBD2 covers 9 bases. V shed 4 bases and J 5 bases; nucleotides not matched to a gene: 9. CDR3 length: 15 residues. CDR1 and CDR2 from the germline V gene are SEHNR and FQNEAQ (reference sequence).

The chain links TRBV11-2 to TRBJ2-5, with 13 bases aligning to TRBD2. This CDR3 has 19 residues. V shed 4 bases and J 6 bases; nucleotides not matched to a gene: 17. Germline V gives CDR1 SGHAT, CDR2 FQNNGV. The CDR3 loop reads CASSSLPGLAGPGRQTQYF. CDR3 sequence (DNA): TGTGCCAGCAGCTCACTCCCGGGACTAGCGGGGCCCGGCCGACAGACCCAGTACTTC.

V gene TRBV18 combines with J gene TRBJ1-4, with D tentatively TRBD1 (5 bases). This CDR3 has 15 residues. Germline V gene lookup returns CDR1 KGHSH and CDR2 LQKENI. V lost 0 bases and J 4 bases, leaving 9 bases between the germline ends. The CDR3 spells CASSPPGLSNEKLFF. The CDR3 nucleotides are TGTGCCAGCTCACCACCGGGACTGAGTAATGAAAAACTGTTTTTT.

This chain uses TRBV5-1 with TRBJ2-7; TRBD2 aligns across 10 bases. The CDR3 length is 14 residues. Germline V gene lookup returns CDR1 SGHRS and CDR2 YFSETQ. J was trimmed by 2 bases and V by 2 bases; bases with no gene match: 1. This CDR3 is CASSLSGGAYEQYF. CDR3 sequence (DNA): TGCGCCAGCAGCTTAAGCGGGGGGGCCTACGAGCAGTACTTC.

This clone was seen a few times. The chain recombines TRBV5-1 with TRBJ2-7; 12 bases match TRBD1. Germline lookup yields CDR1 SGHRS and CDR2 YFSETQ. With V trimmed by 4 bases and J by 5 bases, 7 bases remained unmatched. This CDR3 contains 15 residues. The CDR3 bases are TGCGCCAGCAGCCCCCCCGGGACAGGGGGCCACGAGCAGTACTTC. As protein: CASSPPGTGGHEQYF.

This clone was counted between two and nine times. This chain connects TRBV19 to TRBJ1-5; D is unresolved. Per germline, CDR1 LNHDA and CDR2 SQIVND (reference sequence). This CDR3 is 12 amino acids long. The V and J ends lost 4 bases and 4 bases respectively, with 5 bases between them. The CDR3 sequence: CASSTLNQPQHF. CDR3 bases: TGTGCCAGTAGTACCCTTAATCAGCCCCAGCATTTT.

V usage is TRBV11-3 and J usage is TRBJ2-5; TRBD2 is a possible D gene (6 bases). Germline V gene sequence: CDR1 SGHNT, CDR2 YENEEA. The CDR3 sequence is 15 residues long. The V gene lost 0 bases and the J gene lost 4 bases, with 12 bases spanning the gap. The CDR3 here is CASSLDFGRRETQYF. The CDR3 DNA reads TGTGCCAGCAGCTTAGATTTTGGGAGGCGAGAGACCCAGTACTTC.

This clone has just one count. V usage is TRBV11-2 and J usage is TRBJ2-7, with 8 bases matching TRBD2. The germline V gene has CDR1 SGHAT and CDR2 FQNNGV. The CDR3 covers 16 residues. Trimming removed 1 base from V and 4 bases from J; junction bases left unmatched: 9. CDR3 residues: CASSLVTAGDLYEQYF. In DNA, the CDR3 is TGTGCCAGCAGCTTAGTAACAGCGGGGGACCTATACGAGCAGTACTTC.

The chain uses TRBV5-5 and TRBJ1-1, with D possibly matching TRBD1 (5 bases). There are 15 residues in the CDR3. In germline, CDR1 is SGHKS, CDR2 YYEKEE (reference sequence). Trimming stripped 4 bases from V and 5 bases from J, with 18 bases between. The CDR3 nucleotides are TGTGCCAGCAGCGTGGAGAGGGACGAATGGACTGAAGCTTTCTTT. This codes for CASSVERDEWTEAFF.

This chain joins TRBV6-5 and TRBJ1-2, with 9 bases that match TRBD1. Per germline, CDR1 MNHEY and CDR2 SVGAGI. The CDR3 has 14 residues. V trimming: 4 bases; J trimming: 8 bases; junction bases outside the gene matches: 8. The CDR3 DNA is TGTGCCAGCAGTTCGGGACAGGGCGGTGGCGGCTACACCTTC. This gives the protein CASSSGQGGGGYTF.

CDR3 amino acids: CASSPVGVAGELFF. The CDR3 DNA sequence: TGTGCCAGCTCACCAGTAGGGGTTGCCGGGGAGCTGTTTTTT. The rearrangement uses TRBV18 and TRBJ2-2; D possibly corresponds to TRBD1 (5 bases). V lost 2 bases and J 6 bases, leaving 10 bases between the germline ends. CDR3 length: 14 residues. Looked up from germline, CDR1 is KGHSH and CDR2 is LQKENI.

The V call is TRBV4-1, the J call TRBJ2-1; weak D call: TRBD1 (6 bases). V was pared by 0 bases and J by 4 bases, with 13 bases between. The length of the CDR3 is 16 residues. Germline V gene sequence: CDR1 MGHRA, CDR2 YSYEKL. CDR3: CASSQDGQFFYNEQFF. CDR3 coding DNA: TGCGCCAGCAGCCAAGATGGACAGTTCTTTTACAATGAGCAGTTCTTC.

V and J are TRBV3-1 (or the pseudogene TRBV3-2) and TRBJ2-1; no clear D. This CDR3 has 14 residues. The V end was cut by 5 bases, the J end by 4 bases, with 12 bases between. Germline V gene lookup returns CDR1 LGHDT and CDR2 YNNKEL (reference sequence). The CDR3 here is CASSTSGRYNEQFF. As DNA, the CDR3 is TGTGCCAGCAGCACCTCCGGCCGGTACAATGAGCAGTTCTTC.

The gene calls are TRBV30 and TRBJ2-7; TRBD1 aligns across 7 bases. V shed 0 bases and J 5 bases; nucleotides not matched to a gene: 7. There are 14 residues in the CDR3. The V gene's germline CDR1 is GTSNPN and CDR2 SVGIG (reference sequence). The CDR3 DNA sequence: TGTGCCTGGAGTGTAGGGGCCGGGACAGACGAGCAGTACTTC. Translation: CAWSVGAGTDEQYF.

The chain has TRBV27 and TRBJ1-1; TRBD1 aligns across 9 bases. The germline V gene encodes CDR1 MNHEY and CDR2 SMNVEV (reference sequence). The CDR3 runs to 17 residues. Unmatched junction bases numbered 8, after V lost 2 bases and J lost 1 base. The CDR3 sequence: CASSLMGQGPENTEAFF. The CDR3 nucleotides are TGTGCCAGCAGTTTAATGGGACAGGGCCCCGAGAACACTGAAGCTTTCTTT.

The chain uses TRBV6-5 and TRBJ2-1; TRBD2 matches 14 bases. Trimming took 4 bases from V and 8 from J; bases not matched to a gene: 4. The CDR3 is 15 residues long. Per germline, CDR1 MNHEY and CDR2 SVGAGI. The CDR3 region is CASSLTSGGADEQFF. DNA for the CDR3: TGTGCCAGCAGTTTGACTAGCGGGGGGGCCGATGAGCAGTTCTTC.

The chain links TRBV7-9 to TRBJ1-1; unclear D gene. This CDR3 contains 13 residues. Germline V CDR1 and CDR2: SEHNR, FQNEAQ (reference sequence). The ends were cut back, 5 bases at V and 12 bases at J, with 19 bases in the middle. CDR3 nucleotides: TGTGCCAGCAGCCAAACCTTATCGGGGAGGACTTTCTTT. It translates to CASSQTLSGRTFF. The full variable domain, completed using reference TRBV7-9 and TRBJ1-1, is DTGVSQNPRHKITKRGQNVTFRCDPISEHNRLYWYRQTLGQGPEFLTYFQNEAQLEKSRLLSDRFSAERPKGSFSTLEIQRTEQGDSAMYLCASSQTLSGRTFFGQGTRLTVV.

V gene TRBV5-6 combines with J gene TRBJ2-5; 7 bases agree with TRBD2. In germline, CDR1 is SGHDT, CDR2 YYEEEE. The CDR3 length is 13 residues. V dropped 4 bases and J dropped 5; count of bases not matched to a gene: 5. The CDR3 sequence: CASSPRGVETQYF. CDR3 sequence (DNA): TGTGCCAGCAGCCCCCGGGGGGTCGAGACCCAGTACTTC.

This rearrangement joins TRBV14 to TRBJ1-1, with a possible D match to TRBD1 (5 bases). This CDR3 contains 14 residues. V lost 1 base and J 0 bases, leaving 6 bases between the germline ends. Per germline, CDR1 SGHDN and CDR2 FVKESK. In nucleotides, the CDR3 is TGTGCCAGCAGCCAAGCAGGGCTGAACACTGAAGCTTTCTTT. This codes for CASSQAGLNTEAFF.

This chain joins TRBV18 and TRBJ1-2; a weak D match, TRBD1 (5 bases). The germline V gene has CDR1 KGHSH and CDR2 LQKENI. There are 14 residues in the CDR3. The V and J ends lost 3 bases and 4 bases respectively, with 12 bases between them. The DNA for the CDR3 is TGTGCCAGCTCACCTCGGGCAGGGCCCTATGGCTACACCTTC. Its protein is CASSPRAGPYGYTF. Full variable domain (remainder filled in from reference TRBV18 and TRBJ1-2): NAGVMQNPRHLVRRRGQEARLRCSPMKGHSHVYWYRQLPEEGLKFMVYLQKENIIDESGMPKERFSAEFPKEGPSILRIQQVVRGDSAAYFCASSPRAGPYGYTFGSGTRLTVV.

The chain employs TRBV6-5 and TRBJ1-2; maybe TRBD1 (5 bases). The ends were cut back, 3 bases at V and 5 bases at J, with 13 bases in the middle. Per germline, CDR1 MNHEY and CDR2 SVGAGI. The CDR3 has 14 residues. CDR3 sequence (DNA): TGTGCCAGCAGTTATCGGGGGGTGGGATATGGCTACACCTTC. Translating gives CASSYRGVGYGYTF.

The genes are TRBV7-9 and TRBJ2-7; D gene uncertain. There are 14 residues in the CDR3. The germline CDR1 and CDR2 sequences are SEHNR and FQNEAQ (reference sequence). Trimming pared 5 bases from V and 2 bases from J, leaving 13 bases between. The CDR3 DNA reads TGTGCCAGCAGCGACGGACGGGCCACCTACGAGCAGTACTTC. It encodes CASSDGRATYEQYF.